These 17 T cell receptor beta chains were sequenced from one sample in a study of blood T cell repertoires in COVID-19. The method was immunoSEQ multiplex PCR; TCRdb's version includes in-frame clones alone and lacks a portion of them. The repertoire holds around 190,000 clones, around 89% seen once, with 1.5% to 2% in the top ten. The specimen sequenced was peripheral blood. The receptors shown here come from a man between 18 and 35 years old who had recovered from COVID-19.

The J gene is TRBJ1-1, the V gene TRBV3-1 (or the pseudogene TRBV3-2); D possibly corresponds to TRBD1 (5 bases). Per the germline V gene, CDR1 is LGHDT and CDR2 is YNNKEL (reference sequence). The V and J ends lost 4 bases and 6 bases respectively, with 18 bases between them. CDR3 size: 15 residues. The CDR3 sequence: CASSPQGGGTAEAFF. The CDR3 DNA follows: TGTGCCAGCAGCCCCCAGGGAGGCGGAACCGCTGAAGCTTTCTTT.

The J gene is TRBJ1-5, the V gene TRBV15; no definite D call. CDR3 size: 14 residues. CDR1 is LNHNV, CDR2 YYDKDF, per germline (reference sequence). Trimming pared 0 bases from V and 5 bases from J, leaving 8 bases between. The CDR3 coding sequence is TGTGCCACCAGCAGAGATGGCAATTATCAGCCCCAGCATTTT. Protein sequence: CATSRDGNYQPQHF.

This chain connects TRBV14 to TRBJ1-5; TRBD1 is a possible D gene (5 bases). The CDR3 covers 14 residues. Trimming cost V 1 base and J 5 bases, with 9 bases left between them. Germline V gene lookup returns CDR1 SGHDN and CDR2 FVKESK. CDR3 amino acids: CASSQAGVHQPQHF. The CDR3 DNA follows: TGTGCCAGCAGCCAAGCGGGGGTTCATCAGCCCCAGCATTTT.

V gene TRBV3-1 (or the pseudogene TRBV3-2) combines with J gene TRBJ1-2; D uncertain. CDR1 and CDR2 (germline): LGHDT, YNNKEL (reference sequence). CDR3 length: 13 residues. V was trimmed by 4 bases and J by 5 bases, leaving 11 bases between them. As DNA, the CDR3 is TGTGCCAGCAGCCCGGGGATGGAGTATGGCTACACCTTC. Its protein is CASSPGMEYGYTF.

The J gene is TRBJ2-1, the V gene TRBV2; the D gene is possibly TRBD2 (5 bases). The CDR3 has 17 residues. Germline V gives CDR1 SNHLY, CDR2 FYNNEI. V lost 6 bases, J lost 2 bases, and 20 bases lay in between. Here the CDR3 reads CASSHDELGRTYNEQFF. DNA of the CDR3: TGTGCCAGCAGCCACGACGAACTAGGACGCACCTACAATGAGCAGTTCTTC.

This chain links TRBV5-1 with TRBJ2-6; possible D gene TRBD1, 5 bases. The CDR3 totals 17 residues. Trimming removed 3 bases at V and 0 bases at J, with 13 bases between. Germline CDR1 SGHRS, CDR2 YFSETQ. The CDR3 DNA reads as TGCGCCAGCAGCTCGACAACAGGCTTCTCTGGGGCCAACGTCCTGACTTTC. Its protein is CASSSTTGFSGANVLTF.

The CDR3 DNA follows: TGTGCCAGCAGCCGAGCGGGAGGGCCCAATGAGCAGTTCTTC. This encodes CASSRAGGPNEQFF. V usage is TRBV2 and J usage is TRBJ2-1; 10 nucleotides align to TRBD2. Germline V gene sequence: CDR1 SNHLY, CDR2 FYNNEI. The CDR3 covers 14 residues. The J segment lost 6 bases and the V segment lost 6 bases, leaving 5 bases of the junction unmatched.

In its sample, this clone was seen a few times. V usage is TRBV5-6 and J usage is TRBJ1-5; D is unclear. Between the trimmed V and J ends, which lost 3 bases and 3 bases, there was a span of 19 bases. Germline CDR1 SGHDT, CDR2 YYEEEE. The CDR3 consists of 17 residues. The CDR3 nucleotides are TGTGCCAGCAGCTCTCTACGGGGTCAGGACTACAATCAGCCCCAGCATTTT. Its translation is CASSSLRGQDYNQPQHF. The variable domain in full, completed from reference TRBV5-6 and TRBJ1-5, reads DAGVTQSPTHLIKTRGQQVTLRCSPKSGHDTVSWYQQALGQGPQFIFQYYEEEERQRGNFPDRFSGHQFPNYSSELNVNALLLGDSALYLCASSSLRGQDYNQPQHFGDGTRLSIL.

The DNA of the CDR3 is TGCGCCAGCACCTTAATTCAGGGGACGAACACTGAAGCTTTCTTT. This codes for CASTLIQGTNTEAFF. The rearrangement joins TRBV4-1 to TRBJ1-1, with D perhaps matching TRBD1 (6 bases). The CDR3 is made up of 15 amino acids. Germline CDR1 MGHRA, CDR2 YSYEKL. Trimming removed 7 bases at V and 1 base at J, with 16 bases between.

The chain joins TRBV11-2 to TRBJ1-1; D unresolved. Trimming stripped 6 bases from V and 10 bases from J, with 12 bases between. CDR1 is SGHAT and CDR2 is FQNNGV in the germline V gene. CDR3 length: 11 residues. The CDR3: CASSPSTGAFF. Here the CDR3 DNA reads TGTGCCAGCAGTCCATCGACGGGAGCTTTCTTT. The variable domain in full, with the rest retrieved from reference TRBV11-2 and TRBJ1-1, is EAGVAQSPRYKIIEKRQSVAFWCNPISGHATLYWYQQILGQGPKLLIQFQNNGVVDDSQLPKDRFSAERLKGVDSTLKIQPAKLEDSAVYLCASSPSTGAFFGQGTRLTVV.

This chain connects TRBV6-5 to TRBJ2-7; 12 nucleotides line up with TRBD2. Per germline, CDR1 MNHEY and CDR2 SVGAGI. Trimming at V came to 4 bases and at J to 5 bases, leaving 9 bases not matched to a gene. CDR3 length: 16 residues. The CDR3 DNA reads as TGTGCCAGCAGTTCCACTAGCGGGAGGACTGGACACGAGCAGTACTTC. Translating it yields CASSSTSGRTGHEQYF.

V usage is TRBV24-1 and J usage is TRBJ2-1; TRBD1 aligns across 12 bases. Germline lookup yields CDR1 KGHDR and CDR2 SFDVKD. The CDR3 sequence is 15 residues long. Losses at the gene ends were 3 bases for V and 9 bases for J; bases not matched to a gene: 5. The CDR3 DNA reads as TGTGCCACCAGTGATCCCGGGACAGGGGGCACTGAGCAGTTCTTC. Its translation: CATSDPGTGGTEQFF.

This chain uses TRBV5-4 with TRBJ1-6, with D perhaps TRBD1 (6 bases). Looked up from germline, CDR1 is SGHNT and CDR2 is YYREEE (reference sequence). This CDR3 comprises 13 residues. V was clipped by 2 bases and J by 7 bases, with 7 bases between them. The CDR3 sequence: CASSFDRNSPLHF. The CDR3 DNA is TGTGCCAGCAGCTTCGACAGGAATTCACCCCTCCACTTT.

Only one count was recorded for this clone. The chain couples TRBV5-1 to TRBJ1-1; D gene ambiguous. The germline V gene encodes CDR1 SGHRS and CDR2 YFSETQ. This CDR3 is built from 13 residues. Trimming took off 2 bases at V and 1 base at J, with 6 bases between the two ends. The CDR3 here is CASSFRENTEAFF. As DNA, the CDR3 is TGCGCCAGCAGCTTCCGGGAGAACACTGAAGCTTTCTTT.

The genes are TRBV12-3 or TRBV12-4 and TRBJ1-5; a possible D gene is TRBD1 (6 bases). This CDR3 contains 13 residues. Trimming removed 8 bases at V and 4 bases at J, with 12 bases between. The CDR3 nucleotides are TGTGCCAGCGCCAGGGGCCTTAATCAGCCCCAGCATTTT. Translated, it gives CASARGLNQPQHF.

The V gene is TRBV19, the J gene TRBJ1-1; the match to TRBD1 covers 7 bases. The CDR3 contains 14 residues. With V trimmed by 5 bases and J by 2 bases, 5 bases remained unmatched. Looked up from germline, CDR1 is LNHDA and CDR2 is SQIVND (reference sequence). CDR3 protein: CASSPQGGNTEAFF. The CDR3 DNA is TGTGCCAGTAGTCCTCAAGGGGGCAACACTGAAGCTTTCTTT.

This clone has a single count. V gene TRBV19 combines with J gene TRBJ1-2; TRBD1 matches at 9 bases. The trim removed 5 bases at V and 8 bases at J, leaving 15 bases unmatched. This CDR3 has 16 amino acids. CDR1 is LNHDA, CDR2 SQIVND, per germline (reference sequence). CDR3 in DNA: TGTGCCAGTAGTGTCGGGACAGGGCCCGTTTATTACGGCTACACCTTC. Encoded protein: CASSVGTGPVYYGYTF.